The clone carrying this TCR beta chain appeared a few times. The data originate from a study of blood T cell repertoires in COVID-19. Whole-study context: Sites across the United States, Italy and Spain contributed samples from acute and convalescent COVID-19. The cDNA or gDNA used as material had been derived from T cells, B-cell-depleted T cells, or PBMCs.

Original processing notes: Reference gene primers were amplified, and this amplification served to estimate nucleated cell counts. Some clones are missing from TCRdb's copy, which holds only in-frame ones; the method was immunoSEQ multiplex PCR. V and J calls and clone size come straight from that table; D and trimming were deduced from the DNA. The sample includes about 270,000 clones, less than 90% of them seen just once. Seattle cases were enrolled at active infection and followed longitudinally. Looked up from germline, CDR1 is LGHNA and CDR2 is YNFKEQ. V lost 0 bases, J lost 8 bases, and 4 bases stayed unmatched. The CDR3 consists of 15 residues.

The TCR sequence derives from a woman aged 70 to 79 with COVID-19, enrolled during active disease. The chain has TRBV4-2 and TRBJ1-2; 12 positions match TRBD1. What was sequenced was peripheral blood. This CDR3 reads CASSQDGTGGDGYTF. The CDR3 DNA reads TGTGCCAGCAGCCAAGACGGGACAGGGGGCGACGGCTACACCTTC.